This T cell receptor beta chain was sequenced for a study of T cell repertoires in cytomegalovirus infection. On the study more broadly: An indication of both CMV infection and matching HLA type came from public TCR beta signatures. Findings and limits, study-wide: Frequencies of public TCR beta families were cumulated, and this identified carriers of CMV plus the relevant HLA. The ex vivo response showed dominance by HLA-C-restricted CMV-specific TCR beta clonotypes.

Germline CDR1 is SGHTA and CDR2 is FQGNSA. The CDR3 totals 14 residues. There are a few counts of this clonotype. Antigen unknown. An end of the junction differs from the germline gene, which may be a read error. Via MiXCR, TCRdb re-called the reads, giving one row per CDR3 protein. Of roughly 54,000 distinct CDR3 sequences detected, about 33% appear once; the ten largest clones hold 55% to 75%. The sequence derives from a human donor in good health (CMV status not recorded). Some clones in this sample may be carry-over from other donors' samples. The rearrangement uses TRBV7-2 and TRBJ2-5; unclear D gene. Specimen: PBMCs, sequenced either directly or after in vitro stimulation (not recorded which). CDR3 nucleotides: TGTGCCAGCAGTCCCAGGTACCAGCTACGTCCCGCCGGGTTC. Protein: CASSPRYQLRPAGF.